This T cell receptor (beta chain) is from a study of blood T cell repertoires in COVID-19 (dated by TCRdb to about 2020). Broadly, across the study: The collaborator samples originated in the United States, Italy and Spain and spanned the acute and convalescent phases of COVID-19. The material from the prospective study consisted of cDNA or gDNA derived from T cells, B-cell-depleted T cells, or PBMCs. Deeply sampled blood TCRbeta repertoires from subjects exposed to, actively infected with, or recovered from COVID-19 were included in the dataset. A freely available public database, intended as a resource for researchers studying the immune response to SARS-CoV-2, is where the repertoires were released. The samples were drawn from two sources: the first 160 participants of the ongoing ImmuneRACE study, and 1,254 subjects contributed by 6 global collaborators. A de-identified subject ID, COVID-19 status, age in years and sex were almost always included in the sample metadata. Where HLA class I and class II types were available, the types were taken from metadata supplied by the sample provider, not from assay-based typing. The investigation overall reported the following: Clinical and demographic metadata were provided uncurated, with the amount varying by source and participant.

Concerning this clone itself: Which antigen it targets is not known. Per-base qualities were not stored, and no clone one base away is much larger.

Participants in the prospective study were aged roughly 18 to 95 years, lived in some 24 United States geographic areas, and enrolled through a virtual design. To assign participants to cohorts, the prospective study relied on clinical history that participants themselves reported in a screening survey and a study questionnaire. A participant counted as exposed if, within 2 weeks of entering the study, that participant had been in contact with someone who had a PCR-confirmed or clinician-diagnosed COVID-19 case. In the prospective study, whole blood, serum and a nasopharyngeal or oropharyngeal swab were collected from each participant by mobile phlebotomists. Participants in the prospective study had the option to provide additional blood draws and questionnaires over a roughly two-month period. Prospective study blood samples were shipped either frozen or at room temperature before DNA extraction.

TCRbeta CDR3 regions were amplified from genomic DNA by means of the immunoSEQ Assay, a bias-controlled multiplex PCR. The paper's data handling went like this. Within the assay, amplification of reference gene primers was used to estimate how many nucleated cells each sample contained. To quantify the absolute abundance of each unique TCRbeta CDR3 rearrangement, sequence reads were collapsed and filtered. For each sample, productive Simpson clonality was calculated by taking the square root of Simpson's diversity index across productive rearrangements. TCRdb obtained this table from immuneACCESS and retained in-frame rearrangements with V and J assigned. These tables miss some clones; where compared with another copy, unresolved V genes account for less than half of the shortfall, and the remainder is unexplained. The DNA gave D and trimming, while V, J and clone size come from that table. The sample records roughly 150,000 clones, roughly 88% of which are singletons. Of the sample, 5.2% falls within the top ten clones.

The sample was PBMCs or T cells enriched from blood (not recorded which). This receptor was taken from a man in his 70s who had been exposed to COVID-19.

The base sequence is TGTGCCAGCAGCTTGAATCAGTCCACCGGGGAGCTGTTTTTT. It is translated as CASSLNQSTGELFF. The sequence is built from TRBV5-7 and TRBJ2-2; the D gene cannot be named for sure. TRBV5-7 is assigned to the ORF class and has an uncertain function. At the junction V is shortened by 1 base and J by 4 bases, with 8 bases in between. The CDR3 runs 14 amino acids, cysteine and phenylalanine included. The DNA shown is the 42-base CDR3, in frame from base 1.